Listed here are 4 T cell receptor beta chains from one sample, sequenced in a study of CXCR3-negative and CXCR3-positive naive CD8 T cells. 5' RACE with UMI labels generated the TRB cDNA libraries. Following a re-call of the 5' RACE reads, TCRdb has one entry per CDR3 protein and lacks DNA. The clone table shows 130,000 or so distinct CDR3 sequences, with the ten largest holding 0.29%. The source material was naive CXCR3- CD8+ T cells from blood. Subset indicated: CD45RO-CCR7+CD27+CD95- naive CD8+ T cells lacking CXCR3 (TNR3-). The receptors come from a human donor in good health. Some clones in this sample may be carry-over from other donors' samples.

V is TRBV28 and J is TRBJ1-2. This CDR3 region has 15 residues. Germline CDR1 reads MDHEN; CDR2 reads SYDVKM. The CDR3 here is CASSLRVGANYGYTF.

The J gene is TRBJ2-2, the V gene TRBV19. The CDR3 sequence is 11 residues long. Germline assignment: CDR1 LNHDA and CDR2 SQIVND (reference sequence). CDR3: CASLVGGELFF.

The J gene is TRBJ2-7, the V gene TRBV4-3. Germline CDR1 is LGHNA and CDR2 is YSLEER. This CDR3 is 15 amino acids long. CDR3 sequence: CASSQDAGGSYEQYF.

The chain joins TRBV11-2 to TRBJ2-1; TCRdb's assignment of TRBD1 cannot be checked, as there is no DNA. In germline, CDR1 is SGHAT, CDR2 FQNNGV. The CDR3 totals 15 residues. The CDR3 sequence: CASSLNRVAYNEQFF.